The clone carrying this TCR beta chain was detected a few times. The target antigen is unknown. Amplification targeted TCR beta CDR3 regions from RNA transcripts. The HTBI primer set drove a first-round RT-PCR of the TCR CDR3. One entry per CDR3 protein, called by TCRdb with MiXCR from the multiplex PCR reads. The table shows approximately 600,000 distinct CDR3 sequences, with 14% occurring only once. This sample is part of a study of T cells in Graves' hyperthyroidism and ophthalmopathy. The study, taken as a whole, reports: Clonotypes that were expanded in thyroid above 0.001 mostly appeared in blood too. The model's output predicted ophthalmopathy at a median of roughly 6.9 months prior to onset.

V lost 2 bases to trimming and J lost 7 bases, with 2 bases between them. Germline V lookup: CDR1 SGHAT, CDR2 FQNNGV. This CDR3 spans 11 amino acids. Cells are PBMCs isolated from about 10 ml of fresh blood. This clonotype originated in a woman between 18 and 30 years old with Graves' ophthalmopathy. Sequencing was performed on blood. This rearrangement joins TRBV11-2 to TRBJ1-4, with unresolved D. CDR3 sequence (DNA): TGTGCCAGCAGCTTATTTGAAAAACTGTTTTTT. It encodes CASSLFEKLFF.